This is a list of T cell receptor beta chains from one sample in a study of T cell repertoires in cytomegalovirus infection. TCRdb fed the reads into MiXCR, producing one record per CDR3 protein. The data contain hundreds of thousands of distinct CDR3 sequences, less than 40% of them singletons. Antigens of these TCRs are unknown. Material: cultured CD8+ T cells from PBMCs, obtained from culture after CMV antigen stimulation. These receptors all stem from a human donor in good health (CMV status not recorded). Some clones in this sample may be carry-over from other donors' samples. Each CDR3 is given with its conserved first and last residue. D genes are given only for firm matches. Only some rows state a clone size, as once, few, many or a class for expanded clones.

>TRBJ1-1|-|13|-|TRBV10-3
TGTGCCATCAGTAGGGCAGCGAACACTGAAGCTTTCTTT
CAISRAANTEAFF
>TRBJ2-3|-|16|-|TRBV7-2
TGTGCCAGCAGCTTAGACGGGGACTTAAGTACAGATACGCAGTATTTT
CASSLDGDLSTDTQYF
>TRBJ2-5|TRBD1|16|-|TRBV12-3/TRBV12-4
TGTGCCAGCAGGTCCCGGGACAGGGAAGGTCTCGAGACCCAGTACTTC
CASRSRDREGLETQYF
>TRBJ1-5|-|15|few|TRBV19
TGTGCCAGTAGTCGGACAGTCTATAGCAATCAGCCCCAGCATTTT
CASSRTVYSNQPQHF
>TRBJ2-4|-|14|-|TRBV29-1
TGCAGCGTTGGCAGGGTTGGGGACAAAAACATTCAGTACTTC
CSVGRVGDKNIQYF
>TRBJ1-5|-|15|-|TRBV12-3/TRBV12-4
TGTGCCAGCAGGGGCGCCGAATATAGCAATCAGCCCCAGCATTTT
CASRGAEYSNQPQHF
>TRBJ1-1|TRBD1|15|few|TRBV10-3
TGTGCCATCAGTGAGGAAACAGGGGGTGACACTGAAGCTTTCTTT
CAISEETGGDTEAFF
>TRBJ1-1|-|13|many|TRBV7-2
TGTGCCAGCAGCCCCGTGACGGCTAATGAAGCTTTCTTT
CASSPVTANEAFF
>TRBJ1-1|-|16|-|TRBV5-6
TGTGCCAGCAGCTTGGGGGGCGGACCCATGAACACTGAAGCTTTCTTT
CASSLGGGPMNTEAFF
>TRBJ1-1|-|14|-|TRBV19
TGTGCCAGTAGAACGGACAGAGAGAACACTGAAGCTTTCTTT
CASRTDRENTEAFF
>TRBJ2-6|-|18|-|TRBV7-9
TGTGCCAGCAGCTTAGGGACAAAGGCCTCCTCTGGGGCCAACGTCCTGACTTTC
CASSLGTKASSGANVLTF
>TRBJ1-5|-|14|-|TRBV27
TGTGCCAACAGTTCTTCTGGCAGCAATCAGCCCCAGCATTTT
CANSSSGSNQPQHF
>TRBJ1-2|TRBD1|15|many|TRBV7-8
TGTGCCAGCAGCACCCGGACAGGGGTGGACTATGGCTACACCTTC
CASSTRTGVDYGYTF
>TRBJ2-6|TRBD1|18|-|TRBV7-4
TGTGCCAGCAGACCAAGAGGGGACAGCGGCTCTGTGGCCAACGTCCTGACTTTC
CASRPRGDSGSVANVLTF
>TRBJ1-2|-|15|-|TRBV10-3
TGTGCCATCAGGCAGGGGCTAGAGACTAACTATGGCTACACCTTC
CAIRQGLETNYGYTF
>TRBJ2-1|-|15|-|TRBV11-3
TGTGCCAGCAGCTCCCCGACCGATACCTACAATGAGCAGTTCTTC
CASSSPTDTYNEQFF
>TRBJ1-2|TRBD1|15|many|TRBV7-8
TGTGCCAGCAGTTATTTCCCCGACAGGGAGCGAAGCTACACCTTC
CASSYFPDRERSYTF
>TRBJ2-1|TRBD1|14|-|TRBV5-1
TGCGCCAGCAGCTTGGGGACAGGTATCAATGAGCAGTTCTTC
CASSLGTGINEQFF
>TRBJ2-1|-|14|few|TRBV11-2
TGTGCCAGCAGCTCGAGGGGGATGGGCAATGAGCAGTTCTTC
CASSSRGMGNEQFF
>TRBJ2-1|-|16|-|TRBV7-9
TGTGCCAGCAGAACAAAAACAGGCGGCTCCTACAATGAGCAGTTCTTC
CASRTKTGGSYNEQFF
>TRBJ2-3|TRBD1|14|many|TRBV7-2
TGTGCCAGCAGCGCTGACAGGGTTTGGGATACGCAGTATTTT
CASSADRVWDTQYF
>TRBJ1-1|-|13|-|TRBV6-5
TGTGCCAGCAGCCCCAGGGGTAGCACTGAAGCTTTCTTT
CASSPRGSTEAFF
>TRBJ1-3|-|18|few|TRBV4-2
TGTGCCAGCAGCCATGGAACTCGGACAGAATACTCTGGAAACACCATATATTTT
CASSHGTRTEYSGNTIYF
>TRBJ1-1|-|16|many|TRBV7-8
TGTGCCAGCAGCCTTCTAGGACCGCCTCAGGGCACTGAAGCTTTCTTT
CASSLLGPPQGTEAFF
>TRBJ1-6|-|15|few|TRBV28
TGTGCCAGCAGTTCCGCCAGGGGCAATTATTCACCCCTCCACTTT
CASSSARGNYSPLHF
>TRBJ1-6|-|13|-|TRBV6-5
TGTGCCAGCAGTTACTTGGGGGGTTCACCCCTCCACTTT
CASSYLGGSPLHF
>TRBJ2-7|-|15|many|TRBV7-2
TGTGCCAGCAGCTTAGAGGCAACATCTGGCTACGAGCAGTACTTC
CASSLEATSGYEQYF
>TRBJ2-3|TRBD2|18|few|TRBV28
TGTGCCAGCAGTTTAATTCGAAGCGGGGGACACTTCACAGATACGCAGTATTTT
CASSLIRSGGHFTDTQYF
>TRBJ2-1|TRBD2|18|-|TRBV7-9
TGTGCCAGCAGCTCAGGGGTCTATAGCGGGGGGGACAGCAATGAGCAGTTCTTC
CASSSGVYSGGDSNEQFF
>TRBJ2-3|TRBD2|18|-|TRBV2
TGTGCCAGCAGTGTACTAGCGGGGGGGATCCTCACCACAGATACGCAGTATTTT
CASSVLAGGILTTDTQYF
>TRBJ1-1|-|16|few|TRBV2
TGTGCCAGCCGCTTTCAAAATACAGGGTGGGACACTGAAGCTTTCTTT
CASRFQNTGWDTEAFF
>TRBJ2-3|TRBD2|15|-|TRBV7-2
TGTGCCAGCAGCTCCTTACGGGGGGACACAGATACGCAGTATTTT
CASSSLRGDTDTQYF
>TRBJ2-5|TRBD2|18|few|TRBV7-2
TGTGCCAGCAGCCTCCGAGGGACTAGCGGGGGGGCCGAAGAGACCCAGTACTTC
CASSLRGTSGGAEETQYF
>TRBJ1-1|TRBD1|14|-|TRBV10-2
TGCGCCAGCAGTGAGAACAGGGGTGGCACTGAAGCTTTCTTT
CASSENRGGTEAFF
>TRBJ1-2|-|14|-|TRBV27
TGTGCCAGCAGTTTATCGAAAGGGTACCAGGGCTACACCTTC
CASSLSKGYQGYTF
>TRBJ1-1|TRBD1|15|-|TRBV13
TGTGCCAGCAGCAAGTACAGGGGACGGGGCACTGAAGCTTTCTTT
CASSKYRGRGTEAFF
>TRBJ2-5|-|14|many|TRBV7-2
TGTGCCAGCAGCAAGGACGGGCGCCAAGAGACCCAGTACTTC
CASSKDGRQETQYF
>TRBJ1-1|-|15|-|TRBV6-6
TGTGCCAGCACCCATCCGGGGGAAGCGAACACTGAAGCTTTCTTT
CASTHPGEANTEAFF
>TRBJ2-1|TRBD1|16|-|TRBV10-3
TGTGCCATCAGGGGGACAGGGTCACAAGACTACAATGAGCAGTTCTTC
CAIRGTGSQDYNEQFF
>TRBJ2-5|TRBD2|15|-|TRBV9
TGTGCCAGCAGCGTAGTGGCGGGGGGTGGGGAGACCCAGTACTTC
CASSVVAGGGETQYF
>TRBJ2-2|TRBD1|16|many|TRBV27
TGTGCCAGCTCGCTGGCCGGGACAGAGAACACCGGGGAGCTGTTTTTT
CASSLAGTENTGELFF
>TRBJ2-5|TRBD2|14|-|TRBV20-1
TGCAGTGCTAGGCGGGGGGAGTTAGAAGAGACCCAGTACTTC
CSARRGELEETQYF
>TRBJ2-3|-|14|-|TRBV28
TGTGCCAGCAGTTTAGGGGGTAGCACAGATACGCGGTATTTT
CASSLGGSTDTRYF
>TRBJ2-1|TRBD2|17|-|TRBV12-3/TRBV12-4
TGTGCCAGCAGTTCCTCCCTAGCGGGGGGTCCCTACAATGAGCAGTTCTTC
CASSSSLAGGPYNEQFF
>TRBJ2-5|TRBD1|15|few|TRBV12-3/TRBV12-4
TGTGCCAGCAGCCGAACAGGGGTAGGAGGAGAGACCCAGTACTTC
CASSRTGVGGETQYF
>TRBJ2-2|-|15|-|TRBV7-9
TGTGCCAGCAGCTTAGGGGGGACTGTCACCGGGGAGCTGTTTTTT
CASSLGGTVTGELFF
>TRBJ1-5|TRBD1|16|-|TRBV27
TGTGCCAGCAGGGGGACAGGGGGTTTGAGCAATCAGCCCCAGCATTTT
CASRGTGGLSNQPQHF
>TRBJ1-1|-|16|-|TRBV5-6
TGTGCCAGCAGCTTGGCCCCCAGGCCGACTGACACTGAAGCTTTCTTT
CASSLAPRPTDTEAFF
>TRBJ2-3|-|14|-|TRBV27
TGTGCCAGCAGTTTATCACCAGCCACAGATACGCAGTATTTT
CASSLSPATDTQYF
>TRBJ1-1|-|12|few|TRBV19
TGTGCCAGTAATATAGGGAACACTGAAGCTTTCTTT
CASNIGNTEAFF
>TRBJ2-1|TRBD1|20|few|TRBV7-9
TGTGCCAGCAGCTTAATTGAGGGACAGGGGGCGAGGTGGGCCTACAATGAGCAGTTCTTC
CASSLIEGQGARWAYNEQFF
>TRBJ1-4|-|12|-|TRBV12-3/TRBV12-4
TGTGCCAGCCGGGACACCCATGAAAAACTGTTTTTT
CASRDTHEKLFF
>TRBJ1-5|-|16|-|TRBV6-1
TGTGCCAGCAGTGAACTCAGGGTACGCGGCAATCAGCCCCAGCATTTT
CASSELRVRGNQPQHF
>TRBJ2-1|TRBD1|16|many|TRBV6-1
TGTGCCAGCAGTTATTCCGGACAGGGCAGATACAATGAGCAGTTCTTC
CASSYSGQGRYNEQFF
>TRBJ2-2|-|13|-|TRBV6-5
TGTGCCAGCAGTTACTCTGTGTCCGGGGAGCTGTTTTTT
CASSYSVSGELFF
>TRBJ2-7|-|12|-|TRBV7-9
TGTGCCAGCCTCGACATCTCCTACGAGCAGTACTTC
CASLDISYEQYF